A single sample is the source of the 9 T cell receptor beta chains below, sequenced in a study of T cells in Graves' hyperthyroidism and ophthalmopathy. TCR beta CDR3 sequences were amplified from RNA transcripts. Researchers ran a first-round RT-PCR on the TCR CDR3 using the HTBI primer set. TCRdb redid the calling of the multiplex PCR reads with MiXCR, one entry per CDR3 protein. The sample consists of around 250,000 distinct CDR3 sequences, just over 14% of them appearing once. The material sequenced was blood. These receptor sequences come from a woman in her thirties or forties with Graves' hyperthyroidism that later progressed to Graves' ophthalmopathy.

This clonotype has at least ten counts. The chain couples TRBV28 to TRBJ2-2; the D gene is possibly TRBD1 (5 bases). The V end lost 3 bases, the J end lost 2 bases, and 22 bases lay between the germline ends. The V gene's germline CDR1 is MDHEN and CDR2 SYDVKM. The CDR3 consists of 19 residues. The CDR3 loop is CASSLAPWYGRVNTGELFF. CDR3 DNA: TGTGCCAGCAGTTTGGCCCCCTGGTACGGCAGGGTAAACACCGGGGAGCTGTTTTTT.

In this sample, this clonotype turned up many times. This chain uses TRBV28 with TRBJ2-2; D uncertain. Trimming removed 7 bases from V and 7 bases from J, with 7 bases in between. CDR1 is MDHEN and CDR2 is SYDVKM in the germline V gene. This CDR3 region has 11 residues. The CDR3 region is CASMGVGELFF. CDR3 DNA sequence: TGTGCCAGCATGGGTGTCGGGGAGCTGTTTTTT. The full variable domain, in which reference TRBV28 and TRBJ2-2 provide the parts outside the CDR3, is DVKVTQSSRYLVKRTGEKVFLECVQDMDHENMFWYRQDPGLGLRLIYFSYDVKMKEKGDIPEGYSVSREKKERFSLILESASTNQTSMYLCASMGVGELFFGEGSRLTVL.

J is TRBJ2-1 and V is TRBV4-1; D is perhaps TRBD2 (5 bases). Germline V gives CDR1 MGHRA, CDR2 YSYEKL. V was clipped by 4 bases and J by 6 bases, with 10 bases between them. The length of the CDR3 is 13 residues. The CDR3 nucleotides are TGCGCCAGCAGCCGGAGGACCACCAATGAGCAGTTCTTC. Its translation: CASSRRTTNEQFF.

The table lists this clonotype with many counts. The rearrangement joins TRBV13 to TRBJ1-2; TRBD1 might be the D (6 bases). V was clipped by 4 bases and J by 4 bases, with 10 bases between them. The CDR3 runs 13 residues. Germline V gives CDR1 PRHDT, CDR2 FYEKMQ (reference sequence). CDR3 loop: CASSSGTPYGYTF. CDR3 nucleotide sequence: TGTGCCAGCAGCTCCGGGACACCCTATGGCTACACCTTC.

This clonotype was seen repeatedly, ten times or more. The chain uses TRBV28 and TRBJ2-1, with a weak D call TRBD2 (5 bases). The V and J ends lost 6 bases and 12 bases respectively, with 9 bases between them. The CDR3 extends over 10 amino acids. Germline V gene data show CDR1 as MDHEN and CDR2 as SYDVKM. CDR3 in amino acids: CASSGVMQFF. As DNA, the CDR3 is TGTGCCAGCAGCGGGGTAATGCAGTTCTTC.

This clonotype showed up many times. This chain links TRBV19 with TRBJ2-7; D possibly corresponds to TRBD2 (6 bases). V lost 7 bases and J lost 4, with 20 bases in between. CDR3 size: 15 residues. Germline CDR1 reads LNHDA; CDR2 reads SQIVND (reference sequence). The CDR3, as DNA: TGTGCCAGTACCCGAAACGCCGGGACTCCTTACGAGCAGTACTTC. Amino acids: CASTRNAGTPYEQYF.

This clonotype occurred many times. The genes are TRBV11-2 and TRBJ2-7; possibly TRBD1 or TRBD2 for D (6 bases each). Germline CDR1 and CDR2: SGHAT and FQNNGV. V lost 9 bases, J lost 3 bases, and 15 bases lay in between. This CDR3 comprises 13 residues. Here the CDR3 reads CARRQGGFYEQYF. The CDR3 DNA reads TGTGCCAGGAGACAAGGGGGGTTCTACGAGCAGTACTTC.

There are a few counts of this clonotype. The gene calls are TRBV6-1 and TRBJ1-2; TRBD1 might be the D (6 bases). The germline V and J ends were trimmed by 5 bases and 7 bases, with 14 bases remaining between them. The CDR3 sequence is 13 residues long. From germline, CDR1 is MNHNS and CDR2 SASEGT. For the CDR3, the DNA is TGTGCCAGCAGTCCCCGGGACATCTTTGGCTACACCTTC. It specifies CASSPRDIFGYTF.

V usage is TRBV9 and J usage is TRBJ2-3; D remains ambiguous. V was cut by 3 bases and J by 2 bases, with 4 bases left in between. The germline gives CDR1 SGDLS, CDR2 YYNGEE. This CDR3 spans 12 amino acids. CDR3 in DNA: TGTGCCAGCAGCGCAATCACAGATACGCAGTATTTT. Residues: CASSAITDTQYF.